The T cell receptor (beta chain) under discussion was sequenced for a study of blood T cell repertoires in COVID-19. As for the study in general: The study drew acute and convalescent COVID-19 samples from the United States, Italy and Spain. In each case, the material was cDNA or gDNA derived from T cells, B-cell-depleted T cells, or PBMCs.

How the authors handled the data: Amplification of reference gene primers provided the estimated nucleated cell counts. Assay: immunoSEQ multiplex PCR; the TCRdb copy retains only in-frame clones and omits some. D and trimming come from the DNA, and the V and J calls and clone size come from that table. In the table there are some 200,000 clones, 75% to 85% of which are singletons. V was cut by 4 bases and J by 2 bases, with 18 bases left in between. This CDR3 comprises 17 residues. Germline CDR1 and CDR2: LGHDT and YNNKEL (reference sequence). This clone has just one count. This chain links TRBV3-1 (or the pseudogene TRBV3-2) with TRBJ2-1; D possibly corresponds to TRBD2 (6 bases). Sequenced material: peripheral blood. The sequence derives from a human donor in a cohort sampled during active COVID-19. The CDR3 protein is CASSPSFPGAPYNEQFF. Here the CDR3 DNA reads TGTGCCAGCAGCCCCTCCTTCCCGGGAGCCCCCTACAATGAGCAGTTCTTC.